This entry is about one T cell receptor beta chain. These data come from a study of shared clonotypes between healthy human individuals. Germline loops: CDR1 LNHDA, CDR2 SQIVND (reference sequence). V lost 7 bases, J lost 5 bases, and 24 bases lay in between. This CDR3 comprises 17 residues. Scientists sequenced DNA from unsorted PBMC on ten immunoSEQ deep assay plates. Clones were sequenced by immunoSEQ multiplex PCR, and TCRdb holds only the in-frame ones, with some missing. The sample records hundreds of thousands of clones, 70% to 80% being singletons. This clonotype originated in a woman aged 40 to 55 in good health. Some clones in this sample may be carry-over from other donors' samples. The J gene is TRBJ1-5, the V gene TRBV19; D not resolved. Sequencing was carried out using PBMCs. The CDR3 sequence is CASTSEQPRKAYQPQHF. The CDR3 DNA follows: TGTGCCAGTACCTCCGAGCAGCCAAGGAAGGCCTATCAGCCCCAGCATTTT.